The sequence of this TCR beta chain was determined in a study of T cell changes during pregnancy in multiple sclerosis. Measured with immunoSEQ multiplex PCR; TCRdb has only the in-frame clones, and not every one. The sample holds 45,000 or so clones, just over 90% seen once. The CDR3 runs 15 residues. Germline V lookup: CDR1 MRHNA, CDR2 SNTAGT. The ends lost 3 bases at V and 8 bases at J; junction bases unmatched: 3. The rearrangement joins TRBV6-4 to TRBJ2-1, with TRBD2 identical over 14 bases. Material: PBMCs (not recorded whether the cells were cultured). The TCR originated in a female donor with multiple sclerosis, enrolled in a pregnancy study. The CDR3 DNA is TGTGCCAGCAGTGAGGGGACTAGCGGGAGCTATGAGCAGTTCTTC. Amino acid sequence: CASSEGTSGSYEQFF.